Listed here are 31 T cell receptor beta chains from one sample, sequenced in a study of cytomegalovirus exposure and HLA in healthy donors. Primers included in the PCR were 60 Vbeta and 13 Jbeta primers. The assay was immunoSEQ multiplex PCR, and TCRdb's table has in-frame clones only and misses some. The top ten hold about 2.7% of the sample, which has some 170,000 clones, about 81% seen once. The sequenced material came from PBMCs. These receptors came from a woman between 50 and 59 years old in good health and CMV-seropositive.

The chain employs TRBV9 and TRBJ1-2, with a possible D match to TRBD1 (6 bases). V lost 2 bases to trimming and J lost 2 bases, with 13 bases between them. Per the germline V gene, CDR1 is SGDLS and CDR2 is YYNGEE. The length of the CDR3 is 15 residues. The DNA for the CDR3 is TGTGCCAGCAGCGTCCTTACGGGACAAAACTATGGCTACACCTTC. This sequence encodes CASSVLTGQNYGYTF. Full variable domain (rest looked up from reference TRBV9 and TRBJ1-2): DSGVTQTPKHLITATGQRVTLRCSPRSGDLSVYWYQQSLDQGLQFLIQYYNGEERAKGNILERFSAQQFPDLHSELNLSSLELGDSALYFCASSVLTGQNYGYTFGSGTRLTVV.

This chain connects TRBV20-1 to TRBJ2-5; D may be TRBD2 (5 bases). CDR1 is DFQATT, CDR2 SNEGSKA, per germline (reference sequence). Between the trimmed V and J ends, which lost 4 bases and 2 bases, there was a span of 5 bases. CDR3 length: 11 residues. CDR3 sequence: CSAKRQETQYF. The CDR3 region has the DNA TGCAGTGCTAAGCGGCAAGAGACCCAGTACTTC.

The CDR3 nucleotides are TGTGCCAGCAGTGATCTCAGGGGGAATTCACCCCTCCACTTT. Its translation: CASSDLRGNSPLHF. The chain combines TRBV6-1 with TRBJ1-6; TRBD1 matches 7 bases. Germline-derived CDR1 and CDR2 are MNHNS and SASEGT. V lost 3 bases and J lost 7; bases outside the gene matches: 3. The CDR3 runs 14 residues.

The V gene is TRBV27, the J gene TRBJ1-2; 9 bases align to TRBD1. J was trimmed by 11 bases and V by 4 bases; bases with no gene match: 8. From germline, CDR1 is MNHEY and CDR2 SMNVEV (reference sequence). This CDR3 comprises 13 residues. The CDR3 DNA is TGTGCCAGCAGTTCCACCGGGACAGGGCCGTACACCTTC. Residues: CASSSTGTGPYTF.

This chain joins TRBV6-5 and TRBJ2-6, with 7 bases matching TRBD1. The CDR3 runs to 15 residues. The germline V gene encodes CDR1 MNHEY and CDR2 SVGAGI. With V trimmed by 6 bases and J by 0 bases, 2 bases remained unmatched. Here the CDR3 DNA reads TGTGCCAGCAGACAGGGGTTCTCTGGGGCCAACGTCCTGACTTTC. Its protein product is CASRQGFSGANVLTF.

Worth noting for this clone: The identical CDR3 is also encoded by other nucleotide sequences in the sample. J is TRBJ1-1 and V is TRBV4-1; D not certain. This CDR3 comprises 13 residues. The V gene lost 1 base and the J gene lost 1 base, with 4 bases spanning the gap. The germline CDR1 and CDR2 sequences are MGHRA and YSYEKL. The CDR3 reads CASSQGGNTEAFF. The CDR3 DNA sequence: TGCGCCAGCAGCCAAGGAGGGAACACTGAAGCTTTCTTT.

The genes are TRBV29-1 and TRBJ2-1; 15 nucleotides match TRBD2. The CDR3 spans 17 residues. In germline, CDR1 is SQVTM, CDR2 ANQGSEA. After removal of 4 bases from V and 0 bases from J, the junction contained 4 bases not matched to a gene. The CDR3 reads CSVAGLAGGSSYNEQFF. In DNA, the CDR3 is TGCAGCGTTGCAGGACTAGCGGGGGGGAGCTCCTACAATGAGCAGTTCTTC.

The chain links TRBV25-1 to TRBJ1-1; D is ambiguous. The V and J ends lost 0 bases and 8 bases respectively, with 10 bases between them. In germline, CDR1 is MGHDK, CDR2 SYGVNS. The CDR3 is 13 residues long. The chain's CDR3 is CASSEYIGVEAFF. The CDR3 DNA sequence: TGTGCCAGCAGTGAATATATCGGGGTGGAAGCTTTCTTT.

Concerning this clone: A read error may produce the germline difference seen at one junction end. The chain recombines TRBV6-1 with TRBJ2-3, with D possibly being TRBD2 (5 bases). From germline, CDR1 is MNHNS and CDR2 SASEGT. This CDR3 contains 13 residues. For the CDR3, the DNA is TGTGCCGGCAGCCGGGGTCAGCTCACGGCGCAGTATTTT. Amino acid sequence: CAGSRGQLTAQYF.

This clone appeared a few times. CDR3 in amino acids: CASSLAGTGRRADTQYF. The CDR3 DNA reads as TGTGCCAGCAGCTTAGCAGGGACAGGGAGAAGGGCAGATACGCAGTATTTT. The rearrangement uses TRBV7-6 and TRBJ2-3; 9 nucleotides match TRBD1. Germline CDR1 is SGHVS and CDR2 is FNYEAQ. The CDR3 totals 17 residues. Trimming cost V 0 bases and J 4 bases; bases outside gene matches: 8.

The V call is TRBV5-4, the J call TRBJ2-2; D gene uncertain. Between the trimmed V and J ends, which lost 0 bases and 1 base, there was a span of 10 bases. Germline CDR1 and CDR2: SGHNT and YYREEE (reference sequence). This CDR3 has 16 residues. This CDR3 reads CASSLAQQRNTGELFF. CDR3 DNA sequence: TGTGCCAGCAGCTTGGCTCAACAGAGGAACACCGGGGAGCTGTTTTTT.

The chain couples TRBV7-9 to TRBJ2-3, with D possibly TRBD2 on 7 matching bases. The CDR3 is made up of 16 amino acids. With 3 bases removed from V and 6 bases from J, the gap between germline ends came to 19 bases. The germline gives CDR1 SEHNR, CDR2 FQNEAQ (reference sequence). Here the CDR3 DNA reads TGTGCCAGCAGCTTGACCATCGGGGGGCTTTTTGATACGCAGTATTTT. Amino acids: CASSLTIGGLFDTQYF.

The chain uses TRBV7-6 and TRBJ1-5, with 8 bases identical to TRBD1. Trimming at V came to 3 bases and at J to 0 bases, leaving 7 bases not matched to a gene. The CDR3 has 17 residues. Germline assignment: CDR1 SGHVS and CDR2 FNYEAQ. CDR3: CASSFGTGFYSNQPQHF. The CDR3 DNA reads as TGTGCCAGCAGCTTCGGGACAGGCTTTTATAGCAATCAGCCCCAGCATTTT.

This rearrangement joins TRBV7-2 to TRBJ2-6; 9 bases fit TRBD1. Germline-derived CDR1 and CDR2 are SGHTA and FQGNSA. V lost 6 bases and J lost 3; bases outside the gene matches: 9. This CDR3 contains 17 residues. This chain's CDR3 is CASSSTGGWVGANVLTF. As DNA, the CDR3 is TGTGCCAGCAGTTCCACAGGGGGCTGGGTTGGGGCCAACGTCCTGACTTTC.

The CDR3 spells CASTEVEGRIGTF. The CDR3 DNA follows: TGTGCCAGCACAGAGGTAGAGGGTCGAATAGGCACCTTC. The V gene is TRBV2, the J gene TRBJ1-2; no clear D. Germline CDR1 reads SNHLY; CDR2 reads FYNNEI. Trimming cost V 7 bases and J 13 bases, with 22 bases left between them. CDR3 length: 13 amino acids.

This clone has a handful of counts. Other DNA sequences from this sample encode an identical CDR3 as well. The chain recombines TRBV6-6 with TRBJ1-6; D not resolved. Trimming cost V 2 bases and J 3 bases, with 5 bases left between them. The V gene's germline CDR1 is MNHNY and CDR2 SVGAGI (reference sequence). The CDR3 sequence is 14 residues long. The CDR3 loop is CASSYRVYNSPLHF. The CDR3 DNA reads TGTGCCAGCAGTTACAGAGTCTATAATTCACCCCTCCACTTT.

The gene calls are TRBV7-9 and TRBJ1-1, with TRBD1 as a possible D gene (5 bases). Trimming pared 1 base from V and 5 bases from J, leaving 14 bases between. The CDR3 totals 15 residues. Germline assignment: CDR1 SEHNR and CDR2 FQNEAQ (reference sequence). CDR3 region: CASSLVGRGGTEAFF. DNA for the CDR3: TGTGCCAGCAGCTTAGTTGGACGGGGGGGTACTGAAGCTTTCTTT.

This chain connects TRBV29-1 to TRBJ2-2; 15 nucleotides align to TRBD2. The CDR3 contains 17 residues. The germline CDR1 and CDR2 sequences are SQVTM and ANQGSEA. The V segment lost 7 bases and the J segment 4 bases; nucleotides outside the gene matches: 10. The CDR3 region is CSALGLAGGRRTGELFF. In DNA form, the CDR3 reads TGCAGCGCGCTCGGACTAGCGGGGGGGCGGCGCACCGGGGAGCTGTTTTTT.

The V call is TRBV19, the J call TRBJ2-7, with 7 bases aligning to TRBD1. This CDR3 region has 13 residues. The junction had 5 bases not matched to a gene; V was cut back by 4 bases and J by 5 bases. In germline, CDR1 is LNHDA, CDR2 SQIVND (reference sequence). DNA of the CDR3: TGTGCCAGTAGTAGGCGACAGGGAGACGAGCAGTACTTC. This gives the protein CASSRRQGDEQYF.

The chain recombines TRBV5-1 with TRBJ1-3; perhaps TRBD1 as D (6 bases). The ends were cut back, 3 bases at V and 0 bases at J, with 13 bases in the middle. The CDR3 totals 16 residues. CDR1 SGHRS and CDR2 YFSETQ come from the germline V gene. The CDR3 sequence: CASSYSGESSGNTIYF. In nucleotides, the CDR3 is TGCGCCAGCAGCTATTCAGGGGAAAGCTCTGGAAACACCATATATTTT.

The chain couples TRBV30 to TRBJ2-6; no definite D call. Deletions cut 2 bases from V and 0 bases from J, with 5 bases between. Germline V gene data show CDR1 as GTSNPN and CDR2 as SVGIG (reference sequence). This CDR3 is 14 amino acids long. CDR3 in amino acids: CAWSLHSGANVLTF. The CDR3 nucleotides are TGTGCCTGGAGTTTACACTCTGGGGCCAACGTCCTGACTTTC.

V is TRBV5-4 and J is TRBJ2-3; D may be TRBD1 (6 bases). Trimming removed 0 bases from V and 0 bases from J, with 11 bases in between. The CDR3 runs to 16 residues. CDR1 and CDR2 from the germline V gene are SGHNT and YYREEE (reference sequence). CDR3 protein: CASSLVQGRSTDTQYF. The CDR3 DNA sequence: TGTGCCAGCAGCTTGGTCCAGGGGCGAAGCACAGATACGCAGTATTTT.

The V call is TRBV6-1, the J call TRBJ2-1; D may be TRBD1 (6 bases). Germline loops: CDR1 MNHNS, CDR2 SASEGT. The CDR3 has 13 residues. With 10 bases removed from V and 2 bases from J, the gap between germline ends came to 12 bases. The CDR3: CATQQGPYNEQFF. The DNA of the CDR3 is TGTGCCACCCAACAGGGTCCCTACAATGAGCAGTTCTTC.

This CDR3 reads CASSSAGARGEKLFF. CDR3 bases: TGCGCCAGCAGCTCGGCGGGGGCGCGGGGTGAAAAACTGTTTTTT. The chain uses TRBV5-1 and TRBJ1-4, with D tentatively TRBD1 (6 bases). The CDR3 runs 15 residues. Looked up from germline, CDR1 is SGHRS and CDR2 is YFSETQ. V dropped 3 bases and J dropped 7 bases, with 16 bases sitting between them.

The CDR3: CASSGAGRGRFTEAFF. CDR3 nucleotide sequence: TGTGCCAGCAGCGGGGCGGGCAGGGGGCGTTTTACTGAAGCTTTCTTT. The chain employs TRBV5-6 and TRBJ1-1; the match to TRBD1 covers 8 bases. Germline V gene lookup returns CDR1 SGHDT and CDR2 YYEEEE. CDR3 length: 16 amino acids. Trimming removed 4 bases from V and 5 bases from J; junction bases left unmatched: 13.

The chain is built from TRBV7-9 and TRBJ2-7; TRBD2 is a possible D gene (5 bases). V was clipped by 5 bases and J by 2 bases, with 16 bases between them. The CDR3 covers 15 residues. The germline CDR1 and CDR2 sequences are SEHNR and FQNEAQ (reference sequence). The CDR3 DNA follows: TGTGCCAGCAGCCTACCCGGACGGGAAACCTACGAGCAGTACTTC. It encodes CASSLPGRETYEQYF.

This chain connects TRBV27 to TRBJ1-1, with unresolved D. Germline CDR1 MNHEY, CDR2 SMNVEV (reference sequence). V dropped 2 bases and J dropped 2 bases, with 6 bases sitting between them. This CDR3 has 13 amino acids. The CDR3 nucleotides are TGTGCCAGCAGTTTAGGGCCAAACACTGAAGCTTTCTTT. Translated, it gives CASSLGPNTEAFF.

This sequence joins TRBV5-1 and TRBJ2-6; TRBD1 is a possible D gene (6 bases). The germline V gene encodes CDR1 SGHRS and CDR2 YFSETQ. Trimming cost V 5 bases and J 4 bases, with 10 bases left between them. The CDR3 runs 14 residues. The CDR3 bases are TGCGCCAGCAGTCCAGGGGCCGGGGCCAACGTCCTGACTTTC. This codes for CASSPGAGANVLTF. The full variable domain, completed using reference TRBV5-1 and TRBJ2-6, is KAGVTQTPRYLIKTRGQQVTLSCSPISGHRSVSWYQQTPGQGLQFLFEYFSETQRNKGNFPGRFSGRQFSNSRSEMNVSTLELGDSALYLCASSPGAGANVLTFGAGSRLTVL.

The chain uses TRBV29-1 and TRBJ1-2; 9 bases align to TRBD1. The CDR3 extends over 13 amino acids. Germline CDR1 is SQVTM and CDR2 is ANQGSEA. The ends lost 6 bases at V and 4 bases at J; junction bases unmatched: 6. As DNA, the CDR3 is TGCAGCGTGGGACAGGGCGAGCCCTATGGCTACACCTTC. Protein product: CSVGQGEPYGYTF. The full variable domain, in which reference TRBV29-1 and TRBJ1-2 provide the parts outside the CDR3, is SAVISQKPSRDICQRGTSLTIQCQVDSQVTMMFWYRQQPGQSLTLIATANQGSEATYESGFVIDKFPISRPNLTFSTLTVSNMSPEDSSIYLCSVGQGEPYGYTFGSGTRLTVV.

The V call is TRBV19, the J call TRBJ1-2, with TRBD1 matching over 9 bases. V dropped 6 bases and J dropped 7; count of bases not matched to a gene: 12. This CDR3 has 15 residues. Germline CDR1 and CDR2: LNHDA and SQIVND (reference sequence). The CDR3 sequence is CASRRDRGTGGGYTF. The DNA for the CDR3 is TGTGCCAGTAGAAGAGACAGGGGGACGGGCGGTGGCTACACCTTC.

The J gene is TRBJ1-1, the V gene TRBV7-3; D remains unclear. This CDR3 is 13 amino acids long. Germline-derived CDR1 and CDR2 are SGHTA and FQGTGA. V dropped 2 bases and J dropped 1 base, with 5 bases sitting between them. The CDR3 region has the DNA TGTGCCAGCAGCTTACAGTCGAACACTGAAGCTTTCTTT. It yields the protein CASSLQSNTEAFF. The full variable domain, completed using reference TRBV7-3 and TRBJ1-1, is GAGVSQTPSNKVTEKGKYVELRCDPISGHTALYWYRQSLGQGPEFLIYFQGTGAADDSGLPNDRFFAVRPEGSVSTLKIQRTERGDSAVYLCASSLQSNTEAFFGQGTRLTVV.